The 2 T cell receptor beta chains presented below share a single source sample, sequenced in a study of shared clonotypes between healthy human individuals. Assay used: immunoSEQ multiplex PCR; TCRdb lists only in-frame clones, some missing. Among around 1.1 million clones, around 82% were seen once, and the ten largest hold 0.55% to 0.7%. Material: memory CD4+ T cells from PBMCs. Subset described: CD45RA-negative fraction. Receptors originate from a man between 18 and 29 years old in good health. Some clones in this sample may be carry-over from other donors' samples.

The rearrangement links TRBV2 to TRBJ1-2; TRBD1 matches at 9 bases. The CDR3 length is 16 residues. With V trimmed by 7 bases and J by 4 bases, 13 bases remained unmatched. Germline V gives CDR1 SNHLY, CDR2 FYNNEI. DNA of the CDR3: TGTGCCAGCAAAATTGAAGCTGGGACAGGGAGCTATGGCTACACCTTC. Translation gives CASKIEAGTGSYGYTF.

The rearrangement joins TRBV19 to TRBJ1-4, with D perhaps matching TRBD1 (6 bases). The length of the CDR3 is 15 residues. V was trimmed by 6 bases and J by 3 bases, leaving 14 bases between them. The germline V gene has CDR1 LNHDA and CDR2 SQIVND (reference sequence). The CDR3 spells CASRNREGANEKLFF. The CDR3 DNA sequence: TGTGCCAGTAGAAACAGGGAAGGGGCTAATGAAAAACTGTTTTTT.